This T cell receptor beta chain was recovered during a study of T cells in localized non-small cell lung cancer. Study-wide results and limits: Appearance in adjacent lung was seen for a median about 59 of the top 100 tumor clones. Patients showing higher blood T cell density tended to see longer overall survival.

The data were produced by immunoSEQ multiplex PCR, yet TCRdb's version contains in-frame clones alone and is incomplete. The table lists about 59,000 clones, over 85% of them singletons, with 22% in the top ten. Regarding this clone: Its cognate antigen is unknown.

The germline CDR1 and CDR2 sequences are LNHDA and SQIVND (reference sequence). V was cut by 1 base and J by 5 bases, with 12 bases left in between. CDR3 size: 15 residues. The source was peripheral blood, collected before any cancer treatment. The J gene is TRBJ2-1, the V gene TRBV19; a possible D gene is TRBD2 (6 bases). This TCR came from a man aged 35 to 69 with stage I squamous cell lung carcinoma. CDR3 sequence reads: CASSIGTTRHNEQFF. The CDR3 nucleotides read TGTGCCAGTAGTATAGGGACTACTAGACACAATGAGCAGTTCTTC.